Listed below are T cell receptor beta chains from one sample, sequenced in a study of blood T cell repertoires in COVID-19. Sequenced by immunoSEQ multiplex PCR; TCRdb stores in-frame clones only, minus some. The sample lists about 150,000 clones, 85% seen once, with about 3% in the top ten. The sample taken for sequencing was peripheral blood. These receptors were taken from a woman aged 40 to 50 with active or convalescent COVID-19. The CDR3 runs from the conserved cysteine through the conserved F or W. D genes are given only for firm matches. Clone size is stated in some rows and not others, as once, few, many or a class when expanded.

>TRBV7-9|-|-|TRBJ2-1
CASSLGGVGGEQFF
TGTGCCAGCAGCTTAGGCGGTGTTGGGGGGGAGCAGTTCTTC
>TRBV18|-|-|TRBJ1-1
CASSPGQGLNTEAFF
TGTGCCAGCTCACCGGGGCAGGGGCTTAACACTGAAGCTTTCTTT
>TRBV24-1|-|-|TRBJ1-5
CATTGGGGGNQPQHF
TGTGCCACTACCGGGGGGGGAGGGGGCAATCAGCCCCAGCATTTT
>TRBV7-9|-|TRBD1|TRBJ2-3
CASSPRTGRTYTQYF
TGTGCCAGCAGCCCCCGGACAGGGCGGACCTATACGCAGTATTTT
>TRBV19|-|-|TRBJ1-1
CASSQHHYDSPNTEAFF
TGTGCCAGTAGCCAACATCATTACGACAGCCCTAACACTGAAGCTTTCTTT
>TRBV5-6|-|-|TRBJ2-6
CASSLVAGVLNVLTF
TGTGCCAGCAGCTTGGTGGCAGGGGTCCTCAACGTCCTGACTTTC
>TRBV7-2|-|-|TRBJ2-3
CASSLLSADTQYF
TGTGCCAGCAGCTTACTAAGCGCAGATACGCAGTATTTT
>TRBV5-1|-|-|TRBJ2-7
CASSSPGVSYEQYF
TGCGCCAGCAGCTCACCAGGGGTTTCCTACGAGCAGTACTTC
>TRBV5-1|-|-|TRBJ1-1
CASSLDRIANTEAFF
TGCGCCAGCAGCTTAGACAGGATAGCGAACACTGAAGCTTTCTTT
>TRBV5-1|-|-|TRBJ1-1
CASSLVGTGNTEAFF
TGCGCCAGCAGCTTGGTCGGGACTGGGAACACTGAAGCTTTCTTT
>TRBV18|-|-|TRBJ2-2
CASSPQPPNTGELFF
TGTGCCAGCTCACCACAGCCCCCGAACACCGGGGAGCTGTTTTTT
>TRBV19|-|TRBD1|TRBJ2-7
CASSIGTGSYEQYF
TGTGCCAGTAGTATAGGGACAGGGTCTTACGAGCAGTACTTC
>TRBV29-1|-|-|TRBJ2-7
CSVEKQNYEQYF
TGCAGCGTTGAGAAACAGAACTACGAGCAGTACTTC
>TRBV3-1/TRBV3-2|-|TRBD1|TRBJ2-7
CASSQATGLSREQYF
TGTGCCAGCAGCCAAGCGACAGGGCTGTCGCGTGAGCAGTACTTC
>TRBV20-1|-|-|TRBJ1-1
CSASKVPLSMNTEAFF
TGCAGTGCTAGTAAAGTTCCCCTATCCATGAACACTGAAGCTTTCTTT
>TRBV13|-|TRBD1|TRBJ1-4
CASRRTGRVDEKLFF
TGTGCCAGCAGGCGGACAGGGAGGGTGGATGAAAAACTGTTTTTT
>TRBV27|-|-|TRBJ1-4
CASSDTVKGEKLFF
TGTGCCAGCAGCGATACAGTAAAGGGGGAAAAACTGTTTTTT
>TRBV27|-|-|TRBJ2-7
CASSLSGNYYEQYF
TGTGCCAGCAGTTTATCCGGGAATTACTACGAGCAGTACTTC
>TRBV7-9|once|TRBD1|TRBJ2-7
CASSLEAGGSHEQYF
TGTGCCAGCAGCTTAGAGGCAGGGGGCTCCCACGAGCAGTACTTC
>TRBV2|-|-|TRBJ2-1
CASTGLATSYNEQFF
TGTGCCAGCACGGGATTAGCGACATCCTACAATGAGCAGTTCTTC
>TRBV19|-|-|TRBJ2-1
CASSINIAKYVSSYNEQFF
TGTGCCAGTAGTATAAATATAGCGAAGTACGTTTCCTCCTACAATGAGCAGTTCTTC
>TRBV18|-|TRBD1|TRBJ2-7
CASSLQAGGQPYEQYF
TGTGCCAGCTCACTCCAGGCAGGGGGCCAACCCTACGAGCAGTACTTC
>TRBV7-9|few|TRBD1|TRBJ1-3
CASRGQTGNTIYF
TGTGCCAGCAGGGGACAGACTGGAAACACCATATATTTT
>TRBV5-1|-|TRBD2|TRBJ2-7
CASSSGGLEEVEQYF
TGCGCCAGCAGCTCGGGGGGACTAGAGGAGGTCGAGCAGTACTTC
>TRBV6-2/TRBV6-3|-|-|TRBJ1-2
CASGHRNYGYTF
TGTGCCAGCGGCCACAGAAACTATGGCTACACCTTC
>TRBV7-2|-|TRBD2|TRBJ2-1
CASSSSTSHNEQFF
TGTGCCAGCAGCTCCTCGACTAGCCACAATGAGCAGTTCTTC
>TRBV3-1/TRBV3-2|-|TRBD2|TRBJ2-1
CASSRIGTSGVGSYNEQFF
TGTGCCAGCAGCCGCATCGGGACTAGCGGGGTCGGCTCCTACAATGAGCAGTTCTTC
>TRBV19|-|TRBD1|TRBJ1-4
CASTLRTGDNEKLFF
TGTGCCAGTACCCTGAGGACAGGCGATAATGAAAAACTGTTTTTT
>TRBV28|few|TRBD2|TRBJ2-7
CASSSPGTSGTYEQYF
TGTGCCAGCAGTTCCCCCGGGACTAGCGGGACCTACGAGCAGTACTTC
>TRBV6-2/TRBV6-3|-|-|TRBJ2-7
CASSYNSGSTYEQYF
TGTGCCAGCAGTTACAACAGCGGCTCCACCTACGAGCAGTACTTC
>TRBV7-9|few|-|TRBJ1-6
CASSSQGFNSPLHF
TGTGCCAGCAGCAGCCAGGGGTTTAATTCACCCCTCCACTTT
>TRBV3-1/TRBV3-2|-|-|TRBJ2-3
CASSPGVASTDTQYF
TGTGCCAGCAGCCCGGGGGTAGCAAGCACAGATACGCAGTATTTT
>TRBV4-1|-|TRBD1|TRBJ2-7
CASSQSTGPYEQYF
TGCGCCAGCAGCCAATCGACAGGGCCCTACGAGCAGTACTTC
>TRBV7-9|-|TRBD1|TRBJ1-2
CASSLGTGTVTF
TGTGCCAGCAGCTTAGGAACAGGGACAGTCACCTTC
>TRBV24-1|-|TRBD1|TRBJ1-1
CATSRAGTGTTEAFF
TGTGCCACCAGCAGAGCCGGGACAGGGACTACTGAAGCTTTCTTT
>TRBV27|-|-|TRBJ1-1
CASSLSEEGPNTEAFF
TGTGCCAGCAGTTTATCCGAGGAGGGTCCGAACACTGAAGCTTTCTTT
>TRBV5-1|few|-|TRBJ1-1
CASSPGGWEAFF
TGCGCCAGCAGCCCCGGGGGGTGGGAAGCTTTCTTT
>TRBV10-3|-|TRBD1|TRBJ2-1
CATLTGGAHNEQFF
TGTGCCACTTTGACAGGGGGCGCCCACAATGAGCAGTTCTTC